This T cell receptor (beta chain) emerged from a study of CD8+ T cells in alopecia areata (dated by TCRdb to 2016 to 2019). At the level of the whole study: The treated patients took part in an open-label pilot trial in which moderate-to-severe alopecia areata was treated with oral tofacitinib at 5 to 10 mg twice daily. Patients received tofacitinib for 6 to 18 months and were then followed off drug for 6 months to check for delayed response and recurrence. For the treated patients, the SALT score, which quantifies what percentage of scalp surface area is affected, served as the measure of disease severity. High-throughput TCRbeta sequencing was used to examine T cell clonal expansion in alopecia areata in both the C3H/HeJ mouse model and human patients. Human TCRbeta sequencing covered scalp tissue and sorted CD4+ and CD8+ peripheral blood T cells from patchy and totalis/universalis alopecia areata patients and healthy controls. Tofacitinib-treated patients had biopsies at baseline and at 4 and 24 weeks of treatment, with a later scalp biopsy in several patients. Clonality in the scalp was compared among normal scalp (n=4), patchy alopecia areata scalp (n=8), and alopecia totalis/universalis scalp (n=8). RNA was obtained with the PAXgene miRNA kit for fixed scalp, the miRNeasy kit for PBMCs, and the RNeasy kit for mouse skin. TCRbeta CDR3 regions were amplified by immunoSEQ multiplex PCR with 35 Vbeta forward and 13 Jbeta reverse primers. General conclusions and limits of the study: Tofacitinib significantly lowered scalp clonality and the number of expanded CD8+ clones among the top 100 scalp clones. Compared with mice, TCR sequences shared between patients were less clear, possibly partly because of HLA diversity across the patient population. During tofacitinib treatment, many expanded lesional clones stuck around in both scalp and blood, and this persistence may partly explain why relapse happens after treatment is stopped. Because the treated cohort was small and included a single nonresponder, larger studies are needed to assess links between baseline CD8+ expansion and response. Higher clonality and more expanded CD8+ clones were observed in lesional scalp than in normal scalp, particularly in alopecia totalis/universalis, a finding suggestive of antigenic drive. Unlike mouse skin, which is dominated by gammadelta T cells, normal human skin has resident alphabeta T cells that are also sequenced, and this complicates analysis of the scalp TCR repertoire.

The CDR3 measures 15 amino acids from cysteine to phenylalanine. Just the 45-base CDR3 DNA is kept, in frame starting at base 1. From the germline V gene, CDR1 is KGHSH and CDR2 is LQKENI. V trim: 3 bases; J trim: 4 bases; unmatched bases: 5. This sample's time point label indicates: about 4 weeks on oral tofacitinib. In the paper's terms, the treatment or condition label means: oral pan-JAK inhibitor, 5-10 mg twice daily. Lesional scalp punch biopsies and peripheral blood were collected from alopecia areata patients. After PBMCs were isolated by density centrifugation and stained for CD3, CD4 and CD8, a FACSAria was used to sort CD4+ and CD8+ T cells. This clone came up a few times. This receptor's antigen is unknown. The record has no base qualities; no much larger clone is one base away. Library generation was performed with the immunoSEQ multiplex PCR assay. To provide template for TCR sequencing, every sample had RNA extracted and reverse transcribed into cDNA. SuperScript III was used to make first-strand cDNA, primed with a 2:1 mix of oligo-dT and random hexamers. A synthetic immune receptor repertoire was used to gauge amplification bias, and whatever bias remained was removed computationally. The study's own analysis went as follows. Raw reads were preprocessed to remove errors, and CDR3 was defined by IMGT conventions from the conserved cysteine to phenylalanine. Clonality was computed as 1 minus the Shannon entropy, with the entropy normalized by log2 of the number of productive unique TCRs. Whether each scalp clone was CD4 or CD8 was inferred by checking scalp TCRbeta sequences against the CD4 and CD8 repertoires from sorted blood. TCRdb re-hosts the immuneACCESS table, in-frame sequences only. Its copies lack some clones; in the studies checked, an unresolved V gene accounts for under half of them, and the cause for the rest is not known. The D gene and trimming were derived from the DNA, and the V and J assignments and clone size from that table. Here the sample has about 190,000 clones; over 60% occur a single time. Roughly 4.2% of the sample goes to the ten largest clones.

The V and J segments used are TRBV18 and TRBJ1-1; the junction holds 10 bases that match TRBD1. Sequencing was performed on CD4+ T cells sorted from blood, taken at week 4, from a patient treated with tofacitinib. The TCR comes from a human donor with alopecia areata. CDR3 protein: CASSPEGQGVTEAFF. The DNA sequence is TGTGCCAGCTCACCGGAAGGACAGGGGGTCACTGAAGCTTTCTTT.